One and the same sample provided the 17 T cell receptor beta chains below, sequenced in a study of T-cell memory formation after mild COVID-19. TCRdb ran MiXCR on the 5' RACE reads and lists one entry per CDR3 protein. In the table there are fewer than 400,000 distinct CDR3 sequences, 13% of which are singletons. Material for sequencing was PBMCs or a T cell subset sorted from them (not recorded which). The receptors stem from a man younger than 35 who had mild COVID-19 (a few samples of this study predate the infection). Cell type and time point are not known.

V is TRBV7-2 and J is TRBJ1-3; tentative D call: TRBD1 (5 bases). Germline V gives CDR1 SGHTA, CDR2 FQGNSA. The CDR3 length is 15 residues. V lost 1 base and J 5 bases, leaving 12 bases between the germline ends. The CDR3 loop reads CASSLVYRLRNTIYF. CDR3 DNA: TGTGCCAGCAGCTTAGTATACAGGTTGAGAAACACCATATATTTT.

This clonotype has a handful of counts. The chain carries TRBV3-1 and TRBJ2-7, with D hard to call. With 1 base removed from V and 7 bases from J, the gap between germline ends came to 11 bases. The germline CDR1 and CDR2 sequences are LGHDT and YNNKEL (reference sequence). CDR3 length: 13 residues. The CDR3 nucleotides are TGTGCCAGCAGCCAAGTTGTTTTTTGGGAGCAGTACTTC. Protein sequence: CASSQVVFWEQYF.

Ten or more counts support this clonotype. The V call is TRBV7-9, the J call TRBJ2-4, with TRBD2 matching 7 bases. CDR1 and CDR2 (germline): SEHNR, FQNEAQ (reference sequence). After removal of 5 bases from V and 1 base from J, the junction contained 5 bases not matched to a gene. The CDR3 loop spans 15 amino acids. In DNA, the CDR3 is TGTGCCAGCAGCCCCGGGAGGAAGGCCAAAAACATTCAGTACTTC. Residues: CASSPGRKAKNIQYF.

This clonotype was picked up a small number of times. The chain links TRBV7-2 to TRBJ1-4; 10 positions match TRBD1. V was clipped by 7 bases and J by 7 bases; unmatched bases: 6. The CDR3 is 14 amino acids. Germline values: CDR1 SGHTA, CDR2 FQGNSA. Here the CDR3 reads CASNPTGGSEKLFF. DNA for the CDR3: TGTGCCAGCAATCCGACAGGGGGCTCTGAAAAACTGTTTTTT.

J is TRBJ2-7 and V is TRBV6-5; D unresolved. The CDR3 is 14 residues long. V was trimmed by 6 bases and J by 0 bases, leaving 12 bases between them. Germline CDR1 reads MNHEY; CDR2 reads SVGAGI. DNA for the CDR3: TGTGCCAGCAGCCTACGGCTAGGCTCCTACGAGCAGTACTTC. Amino acids: CASSLRLGSYEQYF.

In its sample, this clonotype was seen a few times. The V call is TRBV7-9, the J call TRBJ1-3; D gene ambiguous. V was pared by 5 bases and J by 0 bases, with 14 bases between. This CDR3 is built from 16 residues. The germline gives CDR1 SEHNR, CDR2 FQNEAQ (reference sequence). In DNA form, the CDR3 reads TGTGCCAGCAGCCCTCGCAGCGGGAGCTCTGGAAACACCATATATTTT. The encoded protein is CASSPRSGSSGNTIYF.

The sample holds a few counts of this clonotype. The rearrangement uses TRBV10-3 and TRBJ2-5, with D unclear. Germline CDR1 ENHRY, CDR2 SYGVKD. V lost 2 bases and J 7 bases, leaving 8 bases between the germline ends. The CDR3 is 12 residues long. The CDR3 region has the DNA TGTGCCATCAGTGAGGACTTAGGGACCCAGTACTTC. It is translated as CAISEDLGTQYF.

The gene calls are TRBV6-6 and TRBJ2-7; unclear D gene. Trimming shortened V by 0 bases and J by 7 bases, and 13 bases separated the two germline ends. This CDR3 region has 14 residues. The germline gives CDR1 MNHNY, CDR2 SVGAGI (reference sequence). The CDR3 DNA follows: TGTGCCAGCAGTTACTCTGAAGGATTGGGGGAGCAGTACTTC. Amino acid sequence: CASSYSEGLGEQYF.

This clonotype has only a few counts. The rearrangement uses TRBV6-5 and TRBJ1-5; D ambiguous. Germline V gene sequence: CDR1 MNHEY, CDR2 SVGAGI. Trimming shortened V by 4 bases and J by 4 bases, and 17 bases separated the two germline ends. There are 16 residues in the CDR3. CDR3 residues: CASSSQKGVRNQPQHF. In nucleotides, the CDR3 is TGTGCCAGCAGTTCGCAGAAGGGAGTGAGGAATCAGCCCCAGCATTTT.

This chain connects TRBV19 to TRBJ1-1; D unclear. Germline V gene lookup returns CDR1 LNHDA and CDR2 SQIVND (reference sequence). This CDR3 contains 12 residues. Trimming cost V 5 bases and J 5 bases, with 9 bases left between them. The CDR3 nucleotides are TGTGCCAGTAGTGCGCCTGCGACTGAAGCTTTCTTT. As protein: CASSAPATEAFF.

This chain connects TRBV4-3 to TRBJ1-1; 7 bases agree with TRBD1. After removal of 0 bases from V and 1 base from J, the junction contained 2 bases not matched to a gene. This CDR3 is 15 amino acids long. Germline-derived CDR1 and CDR2 are LGHNA and YSLEER. CDR3 sequence: CASSQEDRANTEAFF. CDR3 DNA sequence: TGCGCCAGCAGCCAAGAAGACAGGGCGAACACTGAAGCTTTCTTT.

This clonotype was counted only a few times. V is TRBV4-1 and J is TRBJ1-5; D uncertain. CDR1 is MGHRA, CDR2 YSYEKL, per germline. V was cut by 1 base and J by 4 bases, with 8 bases left in between. This CDR3 contains 14 residues. The CDR3 sequence is CASSQVGLNQPQHF. CDR3 nucleotide sequence: TGCGCCAGCAGCCAAGTGGGCCTTAATCAGCCCCAGCATTTT.

This clonotype was recorded many times. The chain uses TRBV11-2 and TRBJ2-1; tentatively, D is TRBD2 (6 bases). V gave up 6 bases and J gave up 0 bases, with 21 bases separating them. Germline lookup yields CDR1 SGHAT and CDR2 FQNNGV. CDR3 length: 18 residues. The CDR3: CASRPPAGLGRSYNEQFF. The CDR3 bases are TGTGCCAGCAGACCTCCTGCGGGGCTGGGGCGCTCCTACAATGAGCAGTTCTTC.

The chain is built from TRBV3-1 and TRBJ2-2, with D hard to call. The CDR3 runs to 16 residues. CDR1 and CDR2 (germline): LGHDT, YNNKEL (reference sequence). V lost 0 bases, J lost 4 bases, and 12 bases lay in between. This CDR3 reads CASSQEGAQGTGELFF. CDR3 DNA: TGTGCCAGCAGCCAAGAAGGTGCGCAAGGCACCGGGGAGCTGTTTTTT.

This sequence joins TRBV12-2 and TRBJ2-1; TRBD2 is taken as the D call from the table, unchecked against the DNA. TRBV12-2 is given as a pseudogene. The CDR3 is 16 amino acids. The CDR3, as DNA: TGTGCAAGTCGCCCCACTAGCGGGGATTCCTACAATGAGCAGTTCTTC. Translating gives CASRPTSGDSYNEQFF.

The chain couples TRBV6-1 to TRBJ2-7; 9 bases are shared with TRBD1. Looked up from germline, CDR1 is MNHNS and CDR2 is SASEGT. The J segment lost 6 bases and the V segment lost 10 bases, leaving 16 bases of the junction unmatched. The CDR3 length is 15 residues. The CDR3 loop is CATTGAGQGSSEQYF. The CDR3 bases are TGTGCCACCACAGGGGCGGGACAGGGTTCATCCGAGCAGTACTTC.

The chain employs TRBV5-1 and TRBJ1-2; 7 positions agree with TRBD1. The CDR3 consists of 14 residues. After removal of 4 bases from V and 7 bases from J, the junction contained 10 bases not matched to a gene. Germline assignment: CDR1 SGHRS and CDR2 YFSETQ. CDR3 protein: CASSLGTAKTGYTF. The CDR3 DNA reads as TGCGCCAGCAGCCTCGGGACAGCGAAAACTGGCTACACCTTC.